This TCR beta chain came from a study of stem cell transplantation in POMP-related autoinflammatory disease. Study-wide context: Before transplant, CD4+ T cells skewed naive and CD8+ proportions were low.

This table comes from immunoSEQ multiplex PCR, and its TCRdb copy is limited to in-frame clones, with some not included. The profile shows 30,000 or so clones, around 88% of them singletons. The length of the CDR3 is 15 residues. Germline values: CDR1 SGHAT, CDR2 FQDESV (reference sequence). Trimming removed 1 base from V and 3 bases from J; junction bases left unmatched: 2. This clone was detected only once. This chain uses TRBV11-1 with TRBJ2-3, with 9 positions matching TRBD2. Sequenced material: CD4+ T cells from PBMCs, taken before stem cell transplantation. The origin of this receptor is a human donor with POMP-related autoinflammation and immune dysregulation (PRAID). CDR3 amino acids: CASSLVRGGTDTQYF. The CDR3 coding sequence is TGTGCCAGCAGCTTAGTGCGGGGGGGAACAGATACGCAGTATTTT.